This T cell receptor (beta chain) was sequenced in a study of OX40 agonist ivuxolimab in advanced cancers. Study information: Ivuxolimab, an antibody that agonizes OX40 (CD134), was administered to the patients. In this trial design, patients received ivuxolimab intravenously at 0.01 to 10 mg/kg every 2 weeks.

TCRdb's copy holds only in-frame clones and misses some; the assay was immunoSEQ multiplex PCR. The repertoire has about 69,000 clones, around 89% of them found once; the top ten carry roughly a tenth. Cycle 7 day 1, cycle 4 day 1, and baseline were the timepoints at which blood was sampled. The CDR3 is 15 residues long. Germline V lookup: CDR1 SGHRS, CDR2 YFSETQ. V was shortened by 4 bases and J by 3 bases, with 17 bases between the two germline ends. The V gene is TRBV5-1, the J gene TRBJ2-7; D is possibly TRBD2 (6 bases). The receptor was isolated from an adult with an advanced solid tumor such as melanoma, head and neck, liver or kidney cancer. The sample consisted of CD4+ or CD8+ T cells sorted from blood, taken in a trial of the OX40 agonist ivuxolimab. Written as DNA, the CDR3 is TGCGCCAGCAGCCCGGGTGGCGGGACGATCTACGAGCAGTACTTC. It specifies CASSPGGGTIYEQYF.